These 22 T cell receptor beta chains were sequenced from one sample in a study of CD8 T cells in Susac syndrome. Random hexamers were used to reverse transcribe about 0.5 to 1 ug of RNA. TCRdb re-analysed the immunoSEQ multiplex PCR reads in MiXCR, keeping a single row per CDR3 protein. The sample holds tens of thousands of distinct CDR3 sequences, roughly 94% seen once. The source material was CD4+ T cells from PBMCs. The receptors were gathered from a human donor with Susac syndrome.

The rearrangement joins TRBV29-1 to TRBJ1-1; D is perhaps TRBD1 (6 bases). The CDR3 length is 13 residues. Deletions cut 6 bases from V and 0 bases from J, with 11 bases between. Per the germline V gene, CDR1 is SQVTM and CDR2 is ANQGSEA. DNA of the CDR3: TGCAGCGTCGGACAGTTCATGAACACTGAAGCTTTCTTT. Its translation: CSVGQFMNTEAFF. Variable domain in full (rest from reference TRBV29-1 and TRBJ1-1): SAVISQKPSRDICQRGTSLTIQCQVDSQVTMMFWYRQQPGQSLTLIATANQGSEATYESGFVIDKFPISRPNLTFSTLTVSNMSPEDSSIYLCSVGQFMNTEAFFGQGTRLTVV.

V is TRBV15 and J is TRBJ2-7, with TRBD2 as a possible D gene (6 bases). Germline CDR1 is LNHNV and CDR2 is YYDKDF (reference sequence). There are 14 residues in the CDR3. V dropped 0 bases and J dropped 4 bases, with 10 bases sitting between them. The CDR3 loop is CATSRDLGGYEQYF. The CDR3 region has the DNA TGTGCCACCAGCAGAGATCTCGGAGGGTACGAGCAGTACTTC.

V usage is TRBV2 and J usage is TRBJ2-5; 7 positions match TRBD1. After removal of 8 bases from V and 3 bases from J, the junction contained 6 bases not matched to a gene. CDR1 SNHLY and CDR2 FYNNEI come from the germline V gene. The CDR3 sequence is 13 residues long. CDR3: CASGGTGEETQYF. For the CDR3, the DNA is TGTGCCAGCGGAGGTACAGGGGAAGAGACCCAGTACTTC.

The gene calls are TRBV29-1 and TRBJ1-2; D unclear. CDR1 is SQVTM, CDR2 ANQGSEA, per germline. With 2 bases removed from V and 4 bases from J, the gap between germline ends came to 11 bases. This CDR3 comprises 13 residues. CDR3 bases: TGCAGCGTTGAACCTGGTCAGAGCTATGGCTACACCTTC. This sequence encodes CSVEPGQSYGYTF.

The chain carries TRBV5-1 and TRBJ1-2; no definite D call. Germline V lookup: CDR1 SGHRS, CDR2 YFSETQ. The length of the CDR3 is 14 residues. Trimming removed 0 bases at V and 8 bases at J, with 14 bases between. As DNA, the CDR3 is TGCGCCAGCAGCTTGGTGTTTGGAGGGAAGGGCTACACCTTC. Protein product: CASSLVFGGKGYTF.

The V gene is TRBV20-1, the J gene TRBJ2-7, with TRBD1 as a possible D gene (6 bases). V gave up 6 bases and J gave up 13 bases, with 22 bases separating them. This CDR3 is built from 12 residues. Germline assignment: CDR1 DFQATT and CDR2 SNEGSKA (reference sequence). The CDR3, as DNA: TGCAGTGCAGAGGCGGGCGGACAGTCCCGCTACTTC. Its protein product is CSAEAGGQSRYF.

The CDR3 bases are TGTGCCACCAGCTTAAACAGGCAGCCCCAGCATTTT. Its protein is CATSLNRQPQHF. The gene calls are TRBV15 and TRBJ1-5; a possible D gene is TRBD1 (5 bases). CDR3 length equals 12 residues. From germline, CDR1 is LNHNV and CDR2 YYDKDF (reference sequence). V was cut by 5 bases and J by 7 bases, with 9 bases left in between. Looking up the rest from reference TRBV15 and TRBJ1-5 gives the full variable domain: DAMVIQNPRYQVTQFGKPVTLSCSQTLNHNVMYWYQQKSSQAPKLLFHYYDKDFNNEADTPDNFQSRRPNTSFCFLDIRSPGLGDTAMYLCATSLNRQPQHFGDGTRLSIL.

The genes are TRBV30 and TRBJ1-1; a weak D match, TRBD1 (5 bases). Germline-derived CDR1 and CDR2 are GTSNPN and SVGIG (reference sequence). The CDR3 runs to 13 residues. Trimming took off 0 bases at V and 7 bases at J, with 12 bases between the two ends. The CDR3 here is CAWSVLGRGEAFF. The CDR3 DNA is TGTGCCTGGAGTGTACTGGGACGGGGTGAAGCTTTCTTT.

The chain uses TRBV29-1 and TRBJ2-7; possible D gene TRBD1, 6 bases. Trimming left V 7 bases short and J 5 bases short, with 18 bases between. The germline V gene has CDR1 SQVTM and CDR2 ANQGSEA. This CDR3 contains 13 residues. In nucleotides, the CDR3 is TGCAGCGGATCTGGGACAAAATTCGACGAGCAGTACTTC. Residues: CSGSGTKFDEQYF.

The chain recombines TRBV29-1 with TRBJ1-1, with D possibly being TRBD1 (6 bases). This CDR3 has 13 amino acids. Trimming took off 3 bases at V and 0 bases at J, with 8 bases between the two ends. Germline V gene sequence: CDR1 SQVTM, CDR2 ANQGSEA. The CDR3 region is CSVDDRMNTEAFF. The CDR3 DNA reads as TGCAGCGTTGATGACAGGATGAACACTGAAGCTTTCTTT.

This clonotype was recorded only once. The chain is built from TRBV20-1 and TRBJ2-3, with 9 bases identical to TRBD2. The J segment lost 2 bases and the V segment lost 6 bases, leaving 9 bases of the junction unmatched. The length of the CDR3 is 15 residues. The germline V gene has CDR1 DFQATT and CDR2 SNEGSKA (reference sequence). The CDR3 region is CSAPPTSGYTDTQYF. CDR3 nucleotide sequence: TGCAGTGCCCCCCCGACTAGCGGCTACACAGATACGCAGTATTTT.

The rearrangement links TRBV6-4 to TRBJ2-7; D might be TRBD1 (6 bases). Germline V CDR1 and CDR2: MRHNA, SNTAGT. Deletions cut 0 bases from V and 1 base from J, with 10 bases between. The CDR3 totals 15 residues. CDR3 amino acids: CASSDSRQVSYEQYF. CDR3 in DNA: TGTGCCAGCAGTGACTCCCGACAGGTTTCCTACGAGCAGTACTTC.

The J gene is TRBJ2-2, the V gene TRBV28; a possible D gene is TRBD2 (7 bases). The CDR3 is 16 residues long. V was clipped by 6 bases and J by 6 bases, with 20 bases between them. The germline CDR1 and CDR2 sequences are MDHEN and SYDVKM. The CDR3 loop reads CASSAPGGPSPGELFF. The CDR3 nucleotides read TGTGCCAGCAGCGCCCCGGGGGGCCCGTCCCCCGGGGAGCTGTTTTTT.

The chain uses TRBV2 and TRBJ2-3; D may be TRBD2 (6 bases). The CDR3 has 13 residues. V lost 7 bases and J 8 bases, leaving 16 bases between the germline ends. Germline V lookup: CDR1 SNHLY, CDR2 FYNNEI. For the CDR3, the DNA is TGTGCCAGCACTCGGGACTCGGAGGTTACGCAGTATTTT. Encoded protein: CASTRDSEVTQYF.

This chain uses TRBV27 with TRBJ2-7; TRBD1 agrees at 8 bases. The CDR3 extends over 14 amino acids. Germline CDR1 MNHEY, CDR2 SMNVEV (reference sequence). The J segment lost 3 bases and the V segment lost 6 bases, leaving 7 bases of the junction unmatched. The CDR3 coding sequence is TGTGCCAGCAGGCAGCAGGGGGCGAACTACGAGCAGTACTTC. As protein: CASRQQGANYEQYF.

V usage is TRBV5-1 and J usage is TRBJ2-1, with 7 bases fitting TRBD2. The J segment lost 10 bases and the V segment lost 4 bases, leaving 5 bases of the junction unmatched. The germline gives CDR1 SGHRS, CDR2 YFSETQ. The CDR3 is 12 residues long. The CDR3 sequence is CASSGGVLEQFF. CDR3 in DNA: TGCGCCAGCAGCGGGGGGGTCCTAGAGCAGTTCTTC.

The chain carries TRBV28 and TRBJ2-7; D uncertain. Trimming removed 2 bases at V and 2 bases at J, with 10 bases between. This CDR3 has 14 amino acids. Germline CDR1 and CDR2: MDHEN and SYDVKM. In DNA form, the CDR3 reads TGTGCCAGCAGTTTAATCGGCGATACCTACGAGCAGTACTTC. It translates to CASSLIGDTYEQYF.

This clonotype was found a few times. V gene TRBV2 combines with J gene TRBJ2-2; D is unresolved. The germline V gene has CDR1 SNHLY and CDR2 FYNNEI. The CDR3 is 13 residues long. Trimming pared 2 bases from V and 5 bases from J, leaving 6 bases between. The CDR3 spells CASSERDTGELFF. The DNA for the CDR3 is TGTGCCAGCAGTGAAAGGGATACCGGGGAGCTGTTTTTT.

The rearrangement joins TRBV9 to TRBJ2-1, with 7 bases identical to TRBD1. CDR3 size: 12 residues. With 3 bases clipped from V and 8 bases from J, the junction kept 2 bases outside the gene matches. From germline, CDR1 is SGDLS and CDR2 YYNGEE. The CDR3: CASSGQGYEQFF. DNA for the CDR3: TGTGCCAGCAGCGGACAGGGCTATGAGCAGTTCTTC.

The rearrangement links TRBV18 to TRBJ1-5, with TRBD1 as a possible D gene (5 bases). CDR1 KGHSH and CDR2 LQKENI come from the germline V gene. This CDR3 has 15 amino acids. Trimming removed 5 bases at V and 3 bases at J, with 14 bases between. The CDR3 DNA reads TGTGCCAGCTCATCCGTTGGGGGGGACAATCAGCCCCAGCATTTT. Translation: CASSSVGGDNQPQHF.

V and J are TRBV20-1 and TRBJ2-2; a weak D match, TRBD2 (6 bases). V was shortened by 0 bases and J by 0 bases, with 11 bases between the two germline ends. Germline V gives CDR1 DFQATT, CDR2 SNEGSKA (reference sequence). This CDR3 is built from 16 residues. CDR3 region: CSARDWRDPNTGELFF. The CDR3 nucleotides read TGCAGTGCTAGAGATTGGAGGGACCCGAACACCGGGGAGCTGTTTTTT.

J is TRBJ2-3 and V is TRBV20-1, with D perhaps TRBD2 (5 bases). Germline CDR1 and CDR2: DFQATT and SNEGSKA (reference sequence). The CDR3 extends over 13 amino acids. CDR3 region: CRQAAASTDTQYF. DNA of the CDR3: TGCAGACAAGCGGCGGCTAGCACAGATACGCAGTATTTT.